The 14 T cell receptor beta chains in this list originate from one sample, sequenced in a study of patients and donors after allogeneic stem cell transplantation. TCRdb used MiXCR to reprocess the RT-PCR reads, holding one entry per CDR3 protein. The sample has over 130,000 distinct CDR3 sequences; over 35% are singletons. The sequenced sample consisted of blood, either unsorted or a sorted T cell fraction (not recorded which). Source of these receptors: a human donor who was either an allogeneic HSCT recipient or a stem cell or donor lymphocyte infusion donor (not recorded which). It is not recorded whose cells these are; they may come from a transplant donor.

The chain has TRBV12-3 or TRBV12-4 and TRBJ1-2; possible D gene TRBD1, 5 bases. Trimming stripped 1 base from V and 4 bases from J, with 13 bases between. The CDR3 has 15 amino acids. The CDR3 sequence is CASSLEGSSGYGYTF. The CDR3 coding sequence is TGTGCCAGCAGTTTAGAGGGGAGCAGCGGCTATGGCTACACCTTC.

As for this clonotype: Because the CDR3 is missing its conserved closing phenylalanine or tryptophan, this is likely a read error. The chain uses TRBV6-5 and TRBJ2-2, with D possibly matching TRBD2 (5 bases). The CDR3 covers 13 residues. Germline V gives CDR1 MNHEY, CDR2 SVGAGI. Trimming took 6 bases from V and 5 from J, leaving 10 bases between them. The CDR3 loop reads CASRNRGTGELFL. Written as DNA, the CDR3 is TGTGCCAGCAGAAACCGGGGTACCGGGGAGCTGTTTTTG.

This clonotype was counted many times. V gene TRBV10-3 combines with J gene TRBJ2-2; possible D gene TRBD1, 6 bases. The CDR3 is 13 residues long. The V end was cut by 10 bases, the J end by 2 bases, with 11 bases between. Germline CDR1 reads ENHRY; CDR2 reads SYGVKD. In DNA form, the CDR3 reads TGTGCCAGCCGGGACACCAACACCGGGGAGCTGTTTTTT. It is translated as CASRDTNTGELFF.

This clonotype showed up just once. This chain joins TRBV5-1 and TRBJ2-5; D ambiguous. Germline-derived CDR1 and CDR2 are SGHRS and YFSETQ. The germline V and J ends were trimmed by 4 bases and 0 bases, with 7 bases remaining between them. The CDR3 loop spans 13 amino acids. The CDR3 is CASSEINQETQYF. The DNA of the CDR3 is TGCGCCAGCAGCGAAATAAACCAAGAGACCCAGTACTTC.

This chain joins TRBV30 and TRBJ1-5, with TRBD1 identical over 9 bases. V was clipped by 0 bases and J by 6 bases; unmatched bases: 6. The CDR3 runs to 15 residues. Germline-derived CDR1 and CDR2 are GTSNPN and SVGIG (reference sequence). The CDR3 DNA follows: TGTGCCTGGAGTGTAAGGGACAGGGTGGGTCAGCCCCAGCATTTT. It encodes CAWSVRDRVGQPQHF.

This clonotype was counted ten times or more. The chain employs TRBV9 and TRBJ2-5; D might be TRBD2 (6 bases). Germline CDR1 and CDR2: SGDLS and YYNGEE. The ends were cut back, 4 bases at V and 3 bases at J, with 16 bases in the middle. CDR3 length: 15 residues. DNA of the CDR3: TGTGCCAGCAGCCATAGCGGCGCAAAAGAAGAGACCCAGTACTTC. Translating it yields CASSHSGAKEETQYF.

For the CDR3, the DNA is TGCGCCAGCAGCTTGTATCAGGGAGGGAATTCACCCCTCCACTTT. It yields the protein CASSLYQGGNSPLHF. V usage is TRBV5-1 and J usage is TRBJ1-6; TRBD1 might be the D (5 bases). Trimming left V 1 base short and J 7 bases short, with 12 bases between. In germline, CDR1 is SGHRS, CDR2 YFSETQ. The CDR3 has 15 amino acids.

This clonotype was seen more than once but under ten times. The chain has TRBV27 and TRBJ2-5; the match to TRBD2 covers 10 bases. Trimming removed 4 bases from V and 4 bases from J; junction bases left unmatched: 6. The CDR3 has 15 amino acids. Germline V gene lookup returns CDR1 MNHEY and CDR2 SMNVEV (reference sequence). Written as DNA, the CDR3 is TGTGCCAGCAGTTACCAGCGGGGGGGCCGAGAGACCCAGTACTTC. It translates to CASSYQRGGRETQYF.

This clonotype was counted between two and nine times. The DNA of the CDR3 is TGCAGTGCTAGGGGGATAACAGGCCAAGAGACCCAGTACTTC. Translated, it gives CSARGITGQETQYF. The V gene is TRBV20-1, the J gene TRBJ2-5; D perhaps matches TRBD1 (5 bases). CDR3 length: 14 residues. From germline, CDR1 is DFQATT and CDR2 SNEGSKA (reference sequence). V gave up 3 bases and J gave up 1 base, with 12 bases separating them.

V and J are TRBV11-1 and TRBJ2-2; D is undetermined. Germline-derived CDR1 and CDR2 are SGHAT and FQDESV (reference sequence). The CDR3 extends over 16 amino acids. V lost 5 bases and J 2 bases, leaving 15 bases between the germline ends. This CDR3 is CASSPLWGPNTGELFF. CDR3 nucleotides: TGTGCCAGCAGCCCGTTATGGGGTCCTAACACCGGGGAGCTGTTTTTT.

The genes are TRBV7-9 and TRBJ1-4; D is perhaps TRBD1 (5 bases). V shed 5 bases and J shed 2 bases, with 12 bases lying between them. Germline CDR1 and CDR2: SEHNR and FQNEAQ (reference sequence). The CDR3 is made up of 15 amino acids. CDR3 bases: TGTGCCAGCAGCCCAGAGACAGTTACTAATGAAAAACTGTTTTTT. This codes for CASSPETVTNEKLFF.

This rearrangement joins TRBV4-3 to TRBJ1-3; D uncertain. The CDR3 is 15 residues long. Germline CDR1 reads LGHNA; CDR2 reads YSLEER. With 1 base removed from V and 4 bases from J, the gap between germline ends came to 11 bases. This CDR3 reads CASSQGIARGNTIYF. The CDR3 coding sequence is TGCGCCAGCAGCCAAGGGATAGCCAGAGGAAACACCATATATTTT.

V and J are TRBV4-2 and TRBJ1-2; 8 bases align to TRBD1. The junction had 11 bases not matched to a gene; V was cut back by 1 base and J by 4 bases. Germline V gene sequence: CDR1 LGHNA, CDR2 YNFKEQ. The CDR3 extends over 17 amino acids. The CDR3 sequence: CASSQVGGQGPFYGYTF. In nucleotides, the CDR3 is TGTGCCAGCAGCCAAGTGGGAGGACAGGGACCTTTCTATGGCTACACCTTC.

V is TRBV28 and J is TRBJ2-1; D ambiguous. Germline V gene sequence: CDR1 MDHEN, CDR2 SYDVKM. V was trimmed by 5 bases and J by 10 bases, leaving 9 bases between them. The CDR3 covers 11 residues. The chain's CDR3 is CASSNIGEQFF. CDR3 sequence (DNA): TGTGCCAGCAGTAATATCGGGGAGCAGTTCTTC.